The source of this T cell receptor (beta chain) is a study of read filtering for tumor transcriptome and immune sequencing. Study results and caveats: The sorted CD138-negative fraction was a mixed bone marrow immune population, not purified T cells. IR-seq and RNA-seq agreed better without single-read clonotypes.

The V gene's germline CDR1 is MNHEY and CDR2 SVGEGT. The length of the CDR3 is 14 residues. Deletions cut 3 bases from V and 2 bases from J, with 8 bases between. This clonotype has at least ten counts. Antigen: not known. The library was built from 400 ng RNA with molecular barcoded adaptors for alpha/delta and beta/gamma chains. In TCRdb, the reads were re-called with MiXCR into one record per CDR3 protein. The sample lists about 130,000 distinct CDR3 sequences; about an eighth were seen once. The gene calls are TRBV6-2 or TRBV6-3 and TRBJ2-1; D gene unclear. The specimen sequenced was a population of CD138-negative cells sorted from bone marrow. The source of this sequence is a donor aged 40 or older with multiple myeloma. The CDR3 bases are TGTGCCAGCAGTTATCCTCCAGCCTACAATGAGCAGTTCTTC. Protein: CASSYPPAYNEQFF.